This TCR beta chain is drawn from a study of T cells in Graves' hyperthyroidism and ophthalmopathy. Study results and caveats: Through a model of 13 V-J features, ophthalmopathy was separated from stable hyperthyroidism. Most expanded thyroid clonotypes above 0.001 also appeared in blood.

This clonotype was detected only a few times. What it binds is not known. From RNA transcripts, TCR beta CDR3 regions were amplified. First-round RT-PCR of the TCR CDR3 relied on the HTBI primer set. TCRdb ran MiXCR on the multiplex PCR reads and lists one entry per CDR3 protein. The table shows a few hundred thousand distinct CDR3 sequences, with more than 15% occurring only once. Germline loops: CDR1 SGHDT, CDR2 YYEEEE. The V and J ends lost 2 bases and 9 bases, in that order; junction bases with no gene match: 7. This CDR3 contains 14 residues. The sequenced sample consisted of blood. The chain joins TRBV5-6 to TRBJ2-1; TRBD2 aligns across 8 bases. The sequence was collected from a woman in her 30s with Graves' hyperthyroidism. For the CDR3, the DNA is TGTGCCAGCAGCTTTCCCGGGAGGGCGAGTGAGCAGTTCTTC. It yields the protein CASSFPGRASEQFF.